The clone carrying this T cell receptor beta chain showed up just a few times. Its antigen is still unknown. This specimen comes from a study of long-term antiretroviral therapy in people with HIV. General study results and limits: Controls showed broader CDR3 length ranges than did the HIV repertoires. Clones showing expansion before ART dominated the repertoire at all time points.

The V gene lost 4 bases and the J gene lost 3 bases, with 16 bases spanning the gap. Germline values: CDR1 LGHNA, CDR2 YNFKEQ. The CDR3 is 15 residues long. Survey level was the resolution at which the v3.0 immunoSEQ assay ran. Target depth was 40,000-50,000 T-cell genomes per sample. TCRdb's copy holds only in-frame clones and misses some; the assay was immunoSEQ multiplex PCR. The sample shows around 12,000 clones, roughly 80% of them seen only once. The chain recombines TRBV4-2 with TRBJ2-7; D not resolved. The sample here was unsorted PBMCs, taken 0.8 years before starting antiretroviral therapy. The clonotype originates from a woman between 35 and 50 years old with HIV. The CDR3 spells CASSRLLVPDYEQYF. The CDR3 DNA follows: TGTGCCAGCAGCCGCCTTCTCGTGCCAGACTACGAGCAGTACTTC.